This T cell receptor beta chain was sequenced for a study of cytomegalovirus exposure and HLA in healthy donors. The PCR ran on 60 Vbeta and 13 Jbeta primers. Method: immunoSEQ multiplex PCR; TCRdb's copy keeps in-frame clones and lacks some. The sample has about 180,000 clones; under 80% are singletons. Material for sequencing was PBMCs. The source is a woman younger than 45 in good health and CMV-seropositive.

Here the CDR3 DNA reads TGTGCCAGCAGCTTAGGGCTAGCGGGTGGCGAGCAGTACTTC. Amino acid sequence: CASSLGLAGGEQYF. The gene calls are TRBV7-2 and TRBJ2-7; 8 bases agree with TRBD2. J was trimmed by 6 bases and V by 1 base; bases with no gene match: 5. The CDR3 contains 14 residues. The V gene's germline CDR1 is SGHTA and CDR2 FQGNSA.